This T cell receptor beta chain was captured by sequencing in a study of shared clonotypes between healthy human individuals. Across the whole study: The people who gave samples were a couple of women and three men aged 18 to 49.

Concerning this clone: What it recognizes is unknown.

J lost 7 bases, V lost 2 bases, and 11 bases had no gene match. The CDR3 consists of 17 residues. Germline V lookup: CDR1 GTSNPN, CDR2 SVGIG (reference sequence). The study, taken as a whole, reports: Blood was the sole source, and tissue repertoires probably differ. Clonotype sharing among donors was expected to depend on sequencing depth. Limited genetic and exposure-history diversity came from having few donors.

Profiling relied on immunoSEQ multiplex PCR, and the TCRdb table lists in-frame clones only, not all of them. The repertoire consists of about 1.1 million clones, with 78% occurring once and the leading ten covering under 0.65%. The rearrangement links TRBV30 to TRBJ2-2; 12 positions agree with TRBD2. Specimen: memory CD4+ T cells from PBMCs. Noted subset: CD45RA-negative fraction. This TCR came from a man younger than 35 in good health. Some clones in this sample may be carry-over from other donors' samples. As DNA, the CDR3 is TGTGCCTGGAGTCGGCTAGCGGGAGGGAGCTTGGGCGGGGAGCTGTTTTTT. Amino acid sequence: CAWSRLAGGSLGGELFF.